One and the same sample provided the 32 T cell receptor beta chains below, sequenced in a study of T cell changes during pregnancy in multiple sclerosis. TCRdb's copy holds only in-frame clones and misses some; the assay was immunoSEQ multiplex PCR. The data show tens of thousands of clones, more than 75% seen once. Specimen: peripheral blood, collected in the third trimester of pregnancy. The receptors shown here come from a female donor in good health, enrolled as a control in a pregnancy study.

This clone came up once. The CDR3, as DNA: TGTGCCAGCAGTGACACTAGCGGAAGATCCTACAATGAGCAGTTCTTC. It codes for CASSDTSGRSYNEQFF. The chain combines TRBV6-4 with TRBJ2-1, with 8 bases aligning to TRBD2. Trimming cost V 2 bases and J 1 base; bases outside gene matches: 4. The germline V gene encodes CDR1 MRHNA and CDR2 SNTAGT. The CDR3 is 16 amino acids.

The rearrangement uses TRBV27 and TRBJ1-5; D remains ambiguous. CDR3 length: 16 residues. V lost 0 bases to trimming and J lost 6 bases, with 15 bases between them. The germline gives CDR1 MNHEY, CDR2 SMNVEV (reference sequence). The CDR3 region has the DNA TGTGCCAGCAGTTTATCCGCGGGTCCTCCCGGTCAGCCCCAGCATTTT. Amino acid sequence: CASSLSAGPPGQPQHF.

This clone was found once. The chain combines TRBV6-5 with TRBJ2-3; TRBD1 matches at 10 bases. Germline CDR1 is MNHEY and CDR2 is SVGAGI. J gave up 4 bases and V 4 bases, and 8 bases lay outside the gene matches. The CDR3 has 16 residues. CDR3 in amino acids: CASSFHPGQGSDTQYF. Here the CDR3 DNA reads TGTGCCAGCAGTTTTCACCCGGGACAGGGGTCAGATACGCAGTATTTT.

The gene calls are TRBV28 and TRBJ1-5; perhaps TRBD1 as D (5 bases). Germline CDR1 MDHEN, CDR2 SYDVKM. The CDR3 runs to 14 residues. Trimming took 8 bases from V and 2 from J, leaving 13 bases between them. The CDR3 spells CASLTGVGNQPQHF. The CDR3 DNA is TGTGCCAGCCTCACGGGGGTTGGCAATCAGCCCCAGCATTTT.

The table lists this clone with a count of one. This chain's CDR3 is CASSQDQGMRTEAFF. Here the CDR3 DNA reads TGCGCCAGCAGCCAAGATCAGGGGATGAGAACTGAAGCTTTCTTT. The chain couples TRBV4-1 to TRBJ1-1; maybe TRBD1 (6 bases). V lost 0 bases, J lost 5 bases, and 13 bases lay in between. Per the germline V gene, CDR1 is MGHRA and CDR2 is YSYEKL. This CDR3 is 15 amino acids long.

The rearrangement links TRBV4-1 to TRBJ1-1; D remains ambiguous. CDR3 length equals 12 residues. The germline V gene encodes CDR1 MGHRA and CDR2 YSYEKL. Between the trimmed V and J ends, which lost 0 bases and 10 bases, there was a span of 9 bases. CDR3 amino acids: CASSQDNGGAFF. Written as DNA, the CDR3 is TGCGCCAGCAGCCAAGATAATGGAGGAGCTTTCTTT.

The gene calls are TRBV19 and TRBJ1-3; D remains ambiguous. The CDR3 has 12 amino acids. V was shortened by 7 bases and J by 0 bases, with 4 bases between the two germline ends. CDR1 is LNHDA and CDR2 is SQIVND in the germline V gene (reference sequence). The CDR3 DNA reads TGTGCCAGTACGGTCTCTGGAAACACCATATATTTT. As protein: CASTVSGNTIYF.

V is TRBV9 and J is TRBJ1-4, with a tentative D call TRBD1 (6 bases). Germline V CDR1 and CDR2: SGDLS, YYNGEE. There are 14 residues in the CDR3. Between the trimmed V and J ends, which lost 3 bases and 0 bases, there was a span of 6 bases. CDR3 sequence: CASSGDTTNEKLFF. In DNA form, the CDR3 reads TGTGCCAGCAGCGGGGACACAACTAATGAAAAACTGTTTTTT.

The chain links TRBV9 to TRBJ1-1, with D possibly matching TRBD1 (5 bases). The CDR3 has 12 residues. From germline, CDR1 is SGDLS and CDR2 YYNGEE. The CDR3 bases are TGTGCGAGCGGTGGGGGGGGGACTGAAGCTTTCTTT. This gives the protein CASGGGGTEAFF.

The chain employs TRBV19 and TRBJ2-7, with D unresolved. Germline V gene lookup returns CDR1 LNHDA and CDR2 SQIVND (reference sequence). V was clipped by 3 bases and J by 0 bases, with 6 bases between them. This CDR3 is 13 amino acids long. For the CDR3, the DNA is TGTGCCAGTAGTATCGGTACCTCCTACGAGCAGTACTTC. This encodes CASSIGTSYEQYF. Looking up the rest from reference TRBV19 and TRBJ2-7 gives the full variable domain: DGGITQSPKYLFRKEGQNVTLSCEQNLNHDAMYWYRQDPGQGLRLIYYSQIVNDFQKGDIAEGYSVSREKKESFPLTVTSAQKNPTAFYLCASSIGTSYEQYFGPGTRLTVT.

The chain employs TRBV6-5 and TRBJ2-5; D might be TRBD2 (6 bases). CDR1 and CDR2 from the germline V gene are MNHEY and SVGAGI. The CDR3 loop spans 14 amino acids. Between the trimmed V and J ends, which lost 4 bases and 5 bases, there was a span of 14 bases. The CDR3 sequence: CASSSGEWTETQYF. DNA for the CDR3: TGTGCCAGCAGTTCGGGGGAATGGACGGAGACCCAGTACTTC.

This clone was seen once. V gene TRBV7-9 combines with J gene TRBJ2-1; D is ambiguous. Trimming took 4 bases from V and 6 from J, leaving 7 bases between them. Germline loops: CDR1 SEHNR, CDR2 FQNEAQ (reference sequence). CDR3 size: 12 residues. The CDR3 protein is CASSYSSNEQFF. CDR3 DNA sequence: TGTGCCAGCAGCTACAGTTCCAATGAGCAGTTCTTC. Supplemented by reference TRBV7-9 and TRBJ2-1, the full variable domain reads DTGVSQNPRHKITKRGQNVTFRCDPISEHNRLYWYRQTLGQGPEFLTYFQNEAQLEKSRLLSDRFSAERPKGSFSTLEIQRTEQGDSAMYLCASSYSSNEQFFGPGTRLTVL.

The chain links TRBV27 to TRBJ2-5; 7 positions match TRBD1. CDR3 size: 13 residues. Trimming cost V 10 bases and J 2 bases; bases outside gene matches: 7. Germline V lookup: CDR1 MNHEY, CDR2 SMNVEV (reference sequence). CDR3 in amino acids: CATFRDRQETQYF. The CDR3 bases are TGTGCCACCTTCCGGGACAGACAAGAGACCCAGTACTTC.

CDR3 DNA sequence: TGTGCCTGGACCCTCACGGTGAACACCGGGGAGCTGTTTTTT. Its translation is CAWTLTVNTGELFF. The V and J genes are TRBV30 and TRBJ2-2; D gene ambiguous. V was shortened by 4 bases and J by 1 base, with 10 bases between the two germline ends. The V gene's germline CDR1 is GTSNPN and CDR2 SVGIG (reference sequence). The CDR3 runs 14 residues.

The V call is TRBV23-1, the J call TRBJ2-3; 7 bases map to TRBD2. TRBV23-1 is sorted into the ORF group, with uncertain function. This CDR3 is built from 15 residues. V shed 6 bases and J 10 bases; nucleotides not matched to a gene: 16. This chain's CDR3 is CASSRSKRGYFAQYF. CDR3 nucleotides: TGCGCCAGCAGCCGAAGCAAGCGGGGTTATTTTGCGCAGTATTTT.

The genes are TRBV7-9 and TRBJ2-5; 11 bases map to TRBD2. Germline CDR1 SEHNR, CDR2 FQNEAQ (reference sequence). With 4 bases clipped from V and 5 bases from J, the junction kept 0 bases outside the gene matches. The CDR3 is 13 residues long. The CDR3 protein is CASSWTSGETQYF. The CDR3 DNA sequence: TGTGCCAGCAGCTGGACTAGCGGGGAGACCCAGTACTTC.

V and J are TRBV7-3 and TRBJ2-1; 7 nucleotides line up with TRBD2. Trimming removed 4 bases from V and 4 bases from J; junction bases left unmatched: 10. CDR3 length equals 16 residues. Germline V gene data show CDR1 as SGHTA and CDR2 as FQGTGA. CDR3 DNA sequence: TGTGCCAGCAGCTCCTCTGGCGGGAGCCCTTACAATGAGCAGTTCTTC. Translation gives CASSSSGGSPYNEQFF.

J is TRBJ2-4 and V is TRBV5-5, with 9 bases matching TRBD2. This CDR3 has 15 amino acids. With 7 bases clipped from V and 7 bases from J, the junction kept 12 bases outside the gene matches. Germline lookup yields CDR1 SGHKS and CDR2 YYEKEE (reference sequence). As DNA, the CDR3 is TGTGCCAGCGGAACACAGACTAGCGGCCCCAACATTCAGTACTTC. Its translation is CASGTQTSGPNIQYF.

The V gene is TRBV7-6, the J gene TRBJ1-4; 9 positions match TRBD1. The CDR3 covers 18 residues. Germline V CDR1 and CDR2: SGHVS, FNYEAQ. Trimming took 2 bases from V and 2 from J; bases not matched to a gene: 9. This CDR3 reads CASSLRDRVLATNEKLFF. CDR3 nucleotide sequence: TGTGCCAGCAGCTTACGGGACAGGGTACTGGCTACTAATGAAAAACTGTTTTTT.

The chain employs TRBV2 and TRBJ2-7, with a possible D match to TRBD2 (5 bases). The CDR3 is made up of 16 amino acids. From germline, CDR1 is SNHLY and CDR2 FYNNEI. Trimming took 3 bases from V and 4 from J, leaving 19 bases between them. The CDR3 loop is CASSEEAVTAIYEQYF. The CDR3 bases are TGTGCCAGCAGTGAGGAGGCGGTTACGGCCATATACGAGCAGTACTTC.

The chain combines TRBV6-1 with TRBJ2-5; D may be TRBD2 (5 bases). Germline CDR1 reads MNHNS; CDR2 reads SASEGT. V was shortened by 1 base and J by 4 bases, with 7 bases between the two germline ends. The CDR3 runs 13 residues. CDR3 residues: CASSEGEIETQYF. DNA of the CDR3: TGTGCCAGCAGTGAAGGGGAGATAGAGACCCAGTACTTC.

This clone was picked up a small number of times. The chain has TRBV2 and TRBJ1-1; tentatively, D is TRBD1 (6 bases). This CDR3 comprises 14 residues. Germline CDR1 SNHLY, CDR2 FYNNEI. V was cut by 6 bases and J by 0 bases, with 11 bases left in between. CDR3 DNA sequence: TGTGCCAGCAGGGCGACAGGCTTGAACACTGAAGCTTTCTTT. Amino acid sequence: CASRATGLNTEAFF.

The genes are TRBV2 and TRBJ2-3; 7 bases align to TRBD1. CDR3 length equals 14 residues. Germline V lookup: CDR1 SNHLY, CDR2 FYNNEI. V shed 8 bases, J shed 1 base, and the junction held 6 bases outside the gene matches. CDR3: CASRNTGGTDTQYF. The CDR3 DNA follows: TGTGCCAGCCGAAACACAGGGGGCACAGATACGCAGTATTTT.

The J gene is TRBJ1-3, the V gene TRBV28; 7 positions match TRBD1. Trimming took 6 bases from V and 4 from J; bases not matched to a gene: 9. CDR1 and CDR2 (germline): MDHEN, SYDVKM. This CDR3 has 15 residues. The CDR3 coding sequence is TGTGCCAGCAGCCCTGGACAGGCGGGAGGAAACACCATATATTTT. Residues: CASSPGQAGGNTIYF.

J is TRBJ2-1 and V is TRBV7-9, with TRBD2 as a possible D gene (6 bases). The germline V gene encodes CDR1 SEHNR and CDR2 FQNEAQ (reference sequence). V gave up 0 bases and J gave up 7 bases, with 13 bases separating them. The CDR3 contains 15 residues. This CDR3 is CASSLATGAGNEQFF. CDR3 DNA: TGTGCCAGCAGCTTAGCGACGGGAGCCGGGAATGAGCAGTTCTTC.

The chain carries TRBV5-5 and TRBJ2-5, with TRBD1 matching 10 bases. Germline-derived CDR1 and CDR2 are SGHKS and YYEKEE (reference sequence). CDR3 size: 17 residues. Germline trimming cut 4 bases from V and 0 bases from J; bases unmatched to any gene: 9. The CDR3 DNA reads TGTGCCAGCAGCCGGGGGGACAGGGGTCAATACCAAGAGACCCAGTACTTC. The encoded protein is CASSRGDRGQYQETQYF.

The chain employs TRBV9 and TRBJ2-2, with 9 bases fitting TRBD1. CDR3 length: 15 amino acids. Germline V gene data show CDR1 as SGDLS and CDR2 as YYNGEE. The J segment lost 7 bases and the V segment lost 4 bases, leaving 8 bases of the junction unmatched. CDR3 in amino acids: CASSSRDRADGELFF. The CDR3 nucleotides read TGTGCCAGCAGCTCCCGGGACAGGGCAGACGGGGAGCTGTTTTTT. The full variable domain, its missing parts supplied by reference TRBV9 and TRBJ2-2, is DSGVTQTPKHLITATGQRVTLRCSPRSGDLSVYWYQQSLDQGLQFLIQYYNGEERAKGNILERFSAQQFPDLHSELNLSSLELGDSALYFCASSSRDRADGELFFGEGSRLTVL.

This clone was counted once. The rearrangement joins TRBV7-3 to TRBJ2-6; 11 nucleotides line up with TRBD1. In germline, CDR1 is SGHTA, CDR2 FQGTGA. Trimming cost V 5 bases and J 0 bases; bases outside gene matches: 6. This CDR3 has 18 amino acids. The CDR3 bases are TGTGCCAGCAGCCGCGGGGGACAGGGGGTCTCTGGGGCCAACGTCCTGACTTTC. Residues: CASSRGGQGVSGANVLTF.

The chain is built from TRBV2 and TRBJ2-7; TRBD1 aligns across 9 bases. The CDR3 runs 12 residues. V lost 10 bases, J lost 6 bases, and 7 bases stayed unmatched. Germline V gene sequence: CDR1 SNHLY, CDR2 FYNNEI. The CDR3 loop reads CATGQGISEQYF. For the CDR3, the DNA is TGTGCCACGGGACAGGGCATCAGCGAGCAGTACTTC.

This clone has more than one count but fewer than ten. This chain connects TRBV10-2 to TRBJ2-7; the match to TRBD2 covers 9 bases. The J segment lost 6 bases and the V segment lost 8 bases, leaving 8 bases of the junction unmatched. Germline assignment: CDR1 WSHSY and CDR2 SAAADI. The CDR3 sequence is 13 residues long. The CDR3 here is CASLTSGSLEQYF. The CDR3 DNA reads TGCGCCAGCCTGACTAGCGGTTCCCTCGAGCAGTACTTC.

CDR3 DNA: TGTGCCAGTAGCCCCGCGGCCAGGGCCATAACTTTCTATGGCTACACCTTC. Translating it yields CASSPAARAITFYGYTF. The chain is built from TRBV19 and TRBJ1-2; D perhaps matches TRBD1 (5 bases). The germline gives CDR1 LNHDA, CDR2 SQIVND (reference sequence). The CDR3 sequence is 17 residues long. The germline V and J ends were trimmed by 6 bases and 4 bases, with 24 bases remaining between them.

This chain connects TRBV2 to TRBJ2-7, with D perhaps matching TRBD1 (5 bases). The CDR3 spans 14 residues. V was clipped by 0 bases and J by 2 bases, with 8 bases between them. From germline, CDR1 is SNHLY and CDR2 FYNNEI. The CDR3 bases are TGTGCCAGCAGTGAAGCGCCAGGGCCCTACGAGCAGTACTTC. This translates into CASSEAPGPYEQYF.